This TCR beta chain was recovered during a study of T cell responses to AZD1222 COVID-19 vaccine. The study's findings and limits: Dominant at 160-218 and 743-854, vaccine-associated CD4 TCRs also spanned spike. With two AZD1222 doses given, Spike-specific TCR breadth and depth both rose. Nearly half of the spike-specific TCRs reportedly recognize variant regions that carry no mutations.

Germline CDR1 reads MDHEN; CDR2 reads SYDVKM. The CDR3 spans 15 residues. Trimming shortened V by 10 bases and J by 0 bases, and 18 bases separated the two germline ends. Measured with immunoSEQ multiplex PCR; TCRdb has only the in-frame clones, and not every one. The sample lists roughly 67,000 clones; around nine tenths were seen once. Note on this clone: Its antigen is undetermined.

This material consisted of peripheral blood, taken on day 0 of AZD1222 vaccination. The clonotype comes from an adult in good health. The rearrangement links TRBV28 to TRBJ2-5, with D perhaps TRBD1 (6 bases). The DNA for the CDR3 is TGTGCCACCGCCCCTGGGGGCTGGTACCAAGAGACCCAGTACTTC. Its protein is CATAPGGWYQETQYF.